The 10 T cell receptor beta chains below were found in one sample sequenced in a study of cytomegalovirus exposure and HLA in healthy donors. Primers included in the PCR were 60 Vbeta and 13 Jbeta primers. Produced via immunoSEQ multiplex PCR; TCRdb's table is partial and in-frame only. The table records about 120,000 clones, around 75% of them present only once. Sequencing used PBMCs. The source of these receptors is a woman aged 35 to 49 in good health and CMV-seropositive.

V gene TRBV28 combines with J gene TRBJ1-5; 12 bases are shared with TRBD1. Looked up from germline, CDR1 is MDHEN and CDR2 is SYDVKM. This CDR3 is 14 amino acids long. V trimming: 6 bases; J trimming: 5 bases; junction bases outside the gene matches: 2. CDR3 loop: CASRGTGGYQPQHF. The CDR3, as DNA: TGTGCCAGCAGGGGGACAGGGGGCTATCAGCCCCAGCATTTT. The whole variable domain, filled in from reference TRBV28 and TRBJ1-5, reads DVKVTQSSRYLVKRTGEKVFLECVQDMDHENMFWYRQDPGLGLRLIYFSYDVKMKEKGDIPEGYSVSREKKERFSLILESASTNQTSMYLCASRGTGGYQPQHFGDGTRLSIL.

The genes are TRBV11-3 and TRBJ2-2; a weak D match, TRBD2 (5 bases). Trimming left V 5 bases short and J 2 bases short, with 15 bases between. The CDR3 is 16 amino acids. Germline V CDR1 and CDR2: SGHNT, YENEEA. In nucleotides, the CDR3 is TGTGCCAGCAGCACAGCCGGGGTTATAAACACCGGGGAGCTGTTTTTT. Translated, it gives CASSTAGVINTGELFF.

The genes are TRBV2 and TRBJ2-1, with TRBD2 matching over 8 bases. The CDR3 is 14 amino acids. With 6 bases clipped from V and 7 bases from J, the junction kept 8 bases outside the gene matches. CDR1 and CDR2 from the germline V gene are SNHLY and FYNNEI. Here the CDR3 reads CASRGLVARNEQFF. In DNA form, the CDR3 reads TGTGCCAGCAGGGGACTAGTCGCCCGGAATGAGCAGTTCTTC. The full variable domain, completed using reference TRBV2 and TRBJ2-1, is EPEVTQTPSHQVTQMGQEVILRCVPISNHLYFYWYRQILGQKVEFLVSFYNNEISEKSEIFDDQFSVERPDGSNFTLKIRSTKLEDSAMYFCASRGLVARNEQFFGPGTRLTVL.

The chain carries TRBV11-2 and TRBJ1-1; D may be TRBD1 (5 bases). CDR3 length: 14 residues. V was trimmed by 7 bases and J by 3 bases, leaving 15 bases between them. Germline CDR1 reads SGHAT; CDR2 reads FQNNGV. The DNA of the CDR3 is TGTGCCAGCACCCTTAGCCAGGGCTACACTGAAGCTTTCTTT. Translation: CASTLSQGYTEAFF. The whole variable domain, filled in from reference TRBV11-2 and TRBJ1-1, reads EAGVAQSPRYKIIEKRQSVAFWCNPISGHATLYWYQQILGQGPKLLIQFQNNGVVDDSQLPKDRFSAERLKGVDSTLKIQPAKLEDSAVYLCASTLSQGYTEAFFGQGTRLTVV.

This clone came up once. This chain links TRBV2 with TRBJ2-7; the match to TRBD2 covers 15 bases. The CDR3 is 17 amino acids. J lost 1 base, V lost 6 bases, and 7 bases had no gene match. Germline CDR1 reads SNHLY; CDR2 reads FYNNEI. The CDR3 DNA reads as TGTGCCAGCAGCTCCCTCGGGACTAGCGGGAGGTCCTACGAGCAGTACTTC. This codes for CASSSLGTSGRSYEQYF. Together with reference TRBV2 and TRBJ2-7, the CDR3 gives the full variable domain: EPEVTQTPSHQVTQMGQEVILRCVPISNHLYFYWYRQILGQKVEFLVSFYNNEISEKSEIFDDQFSVERPDGSNFTLKIRSTKLEDSAMYFCASSSLGTSGRSYEQYFGPGTRLTVT.

The V call is TRBV5-1, the J call TRBJ2-5; D gene uncertain. Trimming removed 4 bases at V and 1 base at J, with 11 bases between. Germline CDR1 is SGHRS and CDR2 is YFSETQ. The CDR3 is 14 residues long. The CDR3: CASSPQLVQETQYF. For the CDR3, the DNA is TGCGCCAGCAGCCCCCAATTAGTCCAAGAGACCCAGTACTTC.

The chain has TRBV5-6 and TRBJ1-3, with D possibly TRBD1 on 5 matching bases. Per germline, CDR1 SGHDT and CDR2 YYEEEE. V lost 6 bases and J lost 1, with 14 bases in between. The CDR3 loop spans 15 amino acids. The CDR3, as DNA: TGTGCCAGCACTTTCCAGGGAAGTTCTGGAAACACCATATATTTT. As protein: CASTFQGSSGNTIYF.

V is TRBV15 and J is TRBJ2-7; unclear D gene. The CDR3 covers 14 residues. The V and J ends lost 0 bases and 3 bases respectively, with 9 bases between them. From germline, CDR1 is LNHNV and CDR2 YYDKDF (reference sequence). CDR3 bases: TGTGCCACCAGCAGAGATTCTAGAAGCTACGAGCAGTACTTC. Translated: CATSRDSRSYEQYF.

V and J are TRBV2 and TRBJ2-1, with D possibly TRBD2 on 6 matching bases. This CDR3 has 15 amino acids. Per the germline V gene, CDR1 is SNHLY and CDR2 is FYNNEI. Trimming removed 6 bases at V and 8 bases at J, with 20 bases between. CDR3 protein: CASRGGPPTFDEQFF. As DNA, the CDR3 is TGTGCCAGCAGGGGGGGACCCCCTACTTTCGATGAGCAGTTCTTC.

The rearrangement joins TRBV10-3 to TRBJ1-1; 7 nucleotides align to TRBD1. With V trimmed by 2 bases and J by 1 base, 1 base remained unmatched. The length of the CDR3 is 14 residues. Germline V gives CDR1 ENHRY, CDR2 SYGVKD. The CDR3 region has the DNA TGTGCCATCAGTGAGAGACAGGGGAACACTGAAGCTTTCTTT. Protein: CAISERQGNTEAFF.